This passage covers 29 T cell receptor beta chains from one sample sequenced in a study of shared clonotypes between healthy human individuals. TCRdb's table, derived via immunoSEQ multiplex PCR, lists solely in-frame clones and lacks some. The sample holds 450,000 to 500,000 clones, about 84% seen once. The sample taken for sequencing was PBMCs. The receptors were gathered from a woman between 40 and 55 years old in good health. Some clones in this sample may be carry-over from other donors' samples.

The chain uses TRBV19 and TRBJ2-4, with 9 bases lining up with TRBD1. J was trimmed by 1 base and V by 7 bases; bases with no gene match: 2. Germline V gene data show CDR1 as LNHDA and CDR2 as SQIVND (reference sequence). The CDR3 extends over 14 amino acids. The CDR3 nucleotides read TGTGCCAGTATAGGGACAGGGGCCAAAAACATTCAGTACTTC. Protein product: CASIGTGAKNIQYF.

The chain links TRBV27 to TRBJ1-1; no clear D. Germline-derived CDR1 and CDR2 are MNHEY and SMNVEV (reference sequence). The V and J ends lost 5 bases and 1 base respectively, with 8 bases between them. The CDR3 covers 13 residues. CDR3 amino acids: CASSTDKNTEAFF. CDR3 sequence (DNA): TGTGCCAGCAGTACAGACAAGAACACTGAAGCTTTCTTT.

This clone has a single count. CDR3 region: CASSSGTSFTGELFF. The CDR3 region has the DNA TGCGCCAGCAGCTCCGGGACTAGCTTCACCGGGGAGCTGTTTTTT. This rearrangement joins TRBV5-1 to TRBJ2-2, with 9 nucleotides matching TRBD2. The CDR3 runs to 15 residues. The V segment lost 3 bases and the J segment 4 bases; nucleotides outside the gene matches: 4. CDR1 and CDR2 (germline): SGHRS, YFSETQ.

This sequence joins TRBV7-8 and TRBJ2-7; 12 bases match TRBD1. This CDR3 region has 16 residues. J lost 0 bases, V lost 3 bases, and 3 bases had no gene match. CDR1 and CDR2 from the germline V gene are SGHVS and FQNEAQ. The DNA of the CDR3 is TGTGCCAGCAGCTTCGGGACAGGGGGCCCCTCCTACGAGCAGTACTTC. Translation: CASSFGTGGPSYEQYF.

The genes are TRBV5-6 and TRBJ1-1; no clear D gene. The ends were cut back, 1 base at V and 11 bases at J, with 12 bases in the middle. Germline V CDR1 and CDR2: SGHDT, YYEEEE. This CDR3 has 12 amino acids. CDR3 DNA sequence: TGTGCCAGCAGCTTGTATCCCGAACGGGCTTTCTTT. Its translation: CASSLYPERAFF.

This chain connects TRBV7-3 to TRBJ1-2; the match to TRBD1 covers 9 bases. Germline V gene sequence: CDR1 SGHTA, CDR2 FQGTGA. The CDR3 spans 13 residues. V gave up 5 bases and J gave up 9 bases; unmatched junction bases: 7. CDR3 sequence reads: CASSISGTGSYTF. The CDR3 DNA follows: TGTGCCAGCAGCATCTCCGGGACAGGGAGCTACACCTTC. Based on the CDR3 plus reference TRBV7-3 and TRBJ1-2, the full variable domain is GAGVSQTPSNKVTEKGKYVELRCDPISGHTALYWYRQSLGQGPEFLIYFQGTGAADDSGLPNDRFFAVRPEGSVSTLKIQRTERGDSAVYLCASSISGTGSYTFGSGTRLTVV.

The gene calls are TRBV14 and TRBJ2-6, with D possibly being TRBD1 or TRBD2 (5 bases each). Germline-derived CDR1 and CDR2 are SGHDN and FVKESK. The ends were cut back, 1 base at V and 2 bases at J, with 9 bases in the middle. The CDR3 covers 16 residues. The CDR3 region has the DNA TGTGCCAGCAGCCAAGTGAGGGGAGCTGGGGCCAACGTCCTGACTTTC. Amino acids: CASSQVRGAGANVLTF.

The CDR3 coding sequence is TGTGCCAGCAGCCTGAACAGGGGAGTAGGGACTGAAGCTTTCTTT. Translation: CASSLNRGVGTEAFF. This sequence joins TRBV7-9 and TRBJ1-1, with 7 bases matching TRBD1. Per the germline V gene, CDR1 is SEHNR and CDR2 is FQNEAQ (reference sequence). V was clipped by 5 bases and J by 5 bases; unmatched bases: 11. The CDR3 extends over 15 amino acids.

This chain connects TRBV5-1 to TRBJ2-7; 9 positions match TRBD1. This CDR3 region has 16 residues. Germline CDR1 reads SGHRS; CDR2 reads YFSETQ. V gave up 4 bases and J gave up 3 bases; unmatched junction bases: 11. DNA for the CDR3: TGCGCCAGCAGCCCGGGACTCGGACAGGGGATCTACGAGCAGTACTTC. Amino acids: CASSPGLGQGIYEQYF.

On this clone itself: A far larger clone is just one base off, so this is likely a read error. The chain employs TRBV6-6 and TRBJ2-5; 7 nucleotides agree with TRBD2. The CDR3 totals 15 residues. Germline values: CDR1 MNHNY, CDR2 SVGAGI (reference sequence). The CDR3 spells CGSSYSTEGGETQYF. In nucleotides, the CDR3 is TGTGGCAGCAGTTACTCGACGGAGGGAGGGGAGACCCAGTACTTC.

The gene calls are TRBV5-1 and TRBJ2-2; D gene uncertain. The V end was cut by 0 bases, the J end by 3 bases, with 3 bases between. The CDR3 is made up of 13 amino acids. Germline V lookup: CDR1 SGHRS, CDR2 YFSETQ. DNA for the CDR3: TGCGCCAGCAGCTTGGACCACACCGGGGAGCTGTTTTTT. Residues: CASSLDHTGELFF.

This clone was recorded many times. V is TRBV7-6 and J is TRBJ2-1, with TRBD1 as a possible D gene (6 bases). This CDR3 region has 12 residues. Trimming removed 2 bases at V and 10 bases at J, with 9 bases between. The germline CDR1 and CDR2 sequences are SGHVS and FNYEAQ. Written as DNA, the CDR3 is TGTGCCAGCAGCTTACCTCAGGGGGAGCAGTTCTTC. This codes for CASSLPQGEQFF.

J is TRBJ2-3 and V is TRBV7-2; D might be TRBD1 or TRBD2, each matching 5 bases. Germline V gives CDR1 SGHTA, CDR2 FQGNSA. The ends were cut back, 3 bases at V and 8 bases at J, with 18 bases in the middle. This CDR3 is 15 amino acids long. The CDR3 is CASSFSPGAELTQYF. For the CDR3, the DNA is TGTGCCAGCAGCTTCTCCCCCGGGGCGGAGCTTACGCAGTATTTT. Filled out from reference TRBV7-2 and TRBJ2-3, the complete variable domain reads GAGVSQSPSNKVTEKGKDVELRCDPISGHTALYWYRQSLGQGLEFLIYFQGNSAPDKSGLPSDRFSAERTGGSVSTLTIQRTQQEDSAVYLCASSFSPGAELTQYFGPGTRLTVL.

The chain uses TRBV28 and TRBJ2-7; TRBD1 is a possible D gene (6 bases). This CDR3 has 13 amino acids. Germline CDR1 reads MDHEN; CDR2 reads SYDVKM. V dropped 6 bases and J dropped 7 bases, with 16 bases sitting between them. In nucleotides, the CDR3 is TGTGCCAGCAGCCCCCGGACAGATGGGGAGCAGTACTTC. It specifies CASSPRTDGEQYF.

The genes are TRBV4-2 and TRBJ2-3; 13 bases match TRBD2. V was clipped by 5 bases and J by 4 bases; unmatched bases: 9. Germline CDR1 and CDR2: LGHNA and YNFKEQ. This CDR3 comprises 17 residues. CDR3 loop: CASSYGTSGRASDTQYF. The CDR3 bases are TGTGCCAGCAGCTACGGAACTAGCGGGAGGGCCTCAGATACGCAGTATTTT.

The rearrangement links TRBV6-1 to TRBJ1-4, with no clear D. V lost 3 bases to trimming and J lost 8 bases, with 10 bases between them. The CDR3 is 13 residues long. CDR1 and CDR2 from the germline V gene are MNHNS and SASEGT. CDR3 residues: CASSETLGEKLFF. As DNA, the CDR3 is TGTGCCAGCAGTGAGACTTTGGGGGAAAAACTGTTTTTT.

The rearrangement links TRBV10-3 to TRBJ2-5, with D perhaps TRBD1 (6 bases). Trimming removed 6 bases from V and 0 bases from J, with 11 bases in between. The CDR3 totals 14 residues. Germline CDR1 is ENHRY and CDR2 is SYGVKD. CDR3 residues: CAISVNRDQETQYF. CDR3 nucleotide sequence: TGTGCCATCAGCGTCAACAGGGACCAAGAGACCCAGTACTTC.

The chain joins TRBV30 to TRBJ1-5; D may be TRBD1 (6 bases). This CDR3 has 15 amino acids. V lost 0 bases to trimming and J lost 2 bases, with 11 bases between them. The germline gives CDR1 GTSNPN, CDR2 SVGIG (reference sequence). In nucleotides, the CDR3 is TGTGCCTGGAGTGTGAAAGGGGGAGGCAATCAGCCCCAGCATTTT. Translated: CAWSVKGGGNQPQHF.

The chain combines TRBV11-3 with TRBJ1-1; D remains ambiguous. The CDR3 is 14 residues long. V lost 5 bases, J lost 5 bases, and 15 bases lay in between. The germline CDR1 and CDR2 sequences are SGHNT and YENEEA. DNA of the CDR3: TGTGCCAGCAGCCACGGACGGTCGAGAACTGAAGCTTTCTTT. It codes for CASSHGRSRTEAFF.

The chain joins TRBV9 to TRBJ2-5; D unclear. Per germline, CDR1 SGDLS and CDR2 YYNGEE. Trimming removed 0 bases at V and 4 bases at J, with 10 bases between. The CDR3 has 14 amino acids. The CDR3 loop reads CASSVGLATETQYF. CDR3 coding DNA: TGTGCCAGCAGCGTAGGGTTAGCCACAGAGACCCAGTACTTC.

This clone occurred many times. The V and J genes are TRBV4-1 and TRBJ2-1; 7 bases fit TRBD2. This CDR3 contains 14 residues. The V gene end was trimmed by 7 bases and the J gene end by 7 bases; junction bases not matched to a gene: 10. The germline V gene encodes CDR1 MGHRA and CDR2 YSYEKL. For the CDR3, the DNA is TGCGCCAGCAACTTTCCGGGGGGATCGAATGAGCAGTTCTTC. This encodes CASNFPGGSNEQFF.

The rearrangement uses TRBV7-2 and TRBJ2-2; 9 bases align to TRBD1. V shed 5 bases, J shed 3 bases, and the junction held 1 base outside the gene matches. CDR1 is SGHTA, CDR2 FQGNSA, per germline. The CDR3 covers 14 residues. CDR3 residues: CASSGTGYTGELFF. The CDR3 region has the DNA TGTGCCAGCAGCGGGACAGGGTACACCGGGGAGCTGTTTTTT.

The genes are TRBV29-1 and TRBJ2-2; 7 nucleotides line up with TRBD2. CDR3 length equals 14 residues. The V and J ends lost 5 bases and 3 bases, in that order; junction bases with no gene match: 6. CDR1 SQVTM and CDR2 ANQGSEA come from the germline V gene. CDR3 loop: CSVLREVDTGELFF. The CDR3 DNA reads as TGCAGCGTTCTCCGGGAGGTCGACACCGGGGAGCTGTTTTTT.

The table lists this clone with a count of one. A far larger clone is off by one base, so a read error is likely. The rearrangement uses TRBV18 and TRBJ2-3; TRBD1 agrees at 8 bases. The germline gives CDR1 KGHSH, CDR2 LQKENI. The CDR3 totals 15 residues. The CDR3: CARSLDRDFTDTQYF. CDR3 nucleotide sequence: TGTGCCCGCTCATTGGACAGGGACTTCACAGATACGCAGTATTTT.

Concerning this clone: A much more abundant neighbour one base away suggests this may be a read error. Other DNA sequences of this sample code for an identical CDR3. The rearrangement uses TRBV29-1 and TRBJ1-2; D not resolved. CDR1 is SQVTM, CDR2 ANQGSEA, per germline. Trimming took off 7 bases at V and 2 bases at J, with 8 bases between the two ends. The CDR3 has 11 residues. In DNA form, the CDR3 reads TGCAGCGAGTCATCGAACTATGGCTACACCTTC. Translation: CSESSNYGYTF.

This clone was picked up one time. The rearrangement joins TRBV18 to TRBJ2-2; D not resolved. V was clipped by 1 base and J by 3 bases, with 18 bases between them. The CDR3 has 18 amino acids. Per the germline V gene, CDR1 is KGHSH and CDR2 is LQKENI. CDR3 sequence reads: CASSPLLRRPPDTGELFF. The CDR3 coding sequence is TGTGCCAGCTCACCACTCCTTCGCCGACCCCCGGACACCGGGGAGCTGTTTTTT.

Regarding this clone: A read error is likely here: a far larger clone is one base away. The rearrangement uses TRBV6-4 and TRBJ2-2; 14 nucleotides match TRBD2. Looked up from germline, CDR1 is MRHNA and CDR2 is SNTAGT. The CDR3 spans 16 residues. V dropped 6 bases and J dropped 10; count of bases not matched to a gene: 10. The CDR3 DNA follows: TGTGCCAGCAGCGCCGGGACTAGCGGGAGTGTCGTGGAGCTGTTTTTT. As protein: CASSAGTSGSVVELFF.

CDR3 coding DNA: TGTGCCAGCAGCTTAGTCCGGGGTACTAATGAAAAACTGTTTTTT. Its translation: CASSLVRGTNEKLFF. The genes are TRBV13 and TRBJ1-4; no clear D. The CDR3 runs 15 residues. Germline V gives CDR1 PRHDT, CDR2 FYEKMQ (reference sequence). Deletions cut 1 base from V and 2 bases from J, with 8 bases between.

In DNA form, the CDR3 reads TGTGCCAGCAGTGGGGTTTACGAGCAGTACTTC. Amino acids: CASSGVYEQYF. V is TRBV6-4 and J is TRBJ2-7; D unclear. The ends were cut back, 4 bases at V and 4 bases at J, with 5 bases in the middle. This CDR3 has 11 amino acids. Germline-derived CDR1 and CDR2 are MRHNA and SNTAGT.